These 3 T cell receptor beta chains were all obtained from the same sample, sequenced in a study of blood T cell repertoires in COVID-19. The assay was immunoSEQ multiplex PCR, and TCRdb's table has in-frame clones only and misses some. Of over 300,000 clones listed, nearly 90% are singletons. The sequenced sample consisted of peripheral blood. The receptors were sampled from a young man with active or convalescent COVID-19.

The chain joins TRBV2 to TRBJ2-7; 10 nucleotides agree with TRBD1. The CDR3 has 16 residues. Trimming took 3 bases from V and 5 from J; bases not matched to a gene: 10. Germline CDR1 is SNHLY and CDR2 is FYNNEI. Written as DNA, the CDR3 is TGTGCCAGCAGTGAGACATTGGGGACAGGGGCTGACGAGCAGTACTTC. Amino acid sequence: CASSETLGTGADEQYF.

The CDR3 DNA sequence: TGTGCCAGCTCCCGTTTACCGAGACAGCAAGACAATGAGCAGTTCTTC. Encoded protein: CASSRLPRQQDNEQFF. The chain couples TRBV18 to TRBJ2-1, with D maybe TRBD1 (5 bases). Per germline, CDR1 KGHSH and CDR2 LQKENI. Trimming took 6 bases from V and 5 from J, leaving 20 bases between them. This CDR3 is 16 amino acids long.

CDR3 residues: CASRGTGGFMNTEAFF. Here the CDR3 DNA reads TGTGCCAGCAGGGGGACAGGGGGCTTCATGAACACTGAAGCTTTCTTT. This chain links TRBV2 with TRBJ1-1; 12 positions match TRBD1. Germline V gene data show CDR1 as SNHLY and CDR2 as FYNNEI. Trimming at V came to 6 bases and at J to 0 bases, leaving 5 bases not matched to a gene. The CDR3 loop spans 16 amino acids.